The entry below describes one TCR beta chain. This specimen belongs to a study of T cell responses to AZD1222 COVID-19 vaccine. Repertoires were generated with immunoSEQ multiplex PCR, while TCRdb's copy carries only in-frame clones and drops some. Here the sample spans 100,000 to 150,000 clones, more than 85% being singletons. The CDR3 covers 13 residues. Germline CDR1 is LNHDA and CDR2 is SQIVND (reference sequence). The J segment lost 5 bases and the V segment lost 3 bases, leaving 0 bases of the junction unmatched. The clonotype originates from an adult who received the AZD1222 COVID-19 vaccine. The chain links TRBV19 to TRBJ1-4; TRBD1 matches at 7 bases. Sequencing was performed on peripheral blood, taken 28 days after the second AZD1222 dose. The CDR3 bases are TGTGCCAGTAGTATGGGACAGAATGAAAAACTGTTTTTT. It translates to CASSMGQNEKLFF.